A single sample gave rise to the 14 T cell receptor beta chains below, sequenced in a study of blood T cell repertoires in COVID-19 (TCRdb year 2020). The library was prepared using the immunoSEQ multiplex PCR assay. This immuneACCESS table, as held by TCRdb, lists in-frame sequences with V and J called but not all clones. Of the missing ones, under half trace to an unresolved V gene in checked studies; the others have no known cause. This sample holds around 200,000 clones; nearly 90% were observed only once. The ten largest clones take up about an eighth of the sample. The sample taken for sequencing was peripheral blood. The receptors were gathered from a woman between 18 and 30 years old who had recovered from COVID-19.

This clone was detected only a few times. The chain joins TRBV19 to TRBJ1-1; 7 nucleotides align to TRBD1. The CDR3 length is 13 residues. V lost 5 bases and J lost 5; bases outside the gene matches: 5. CDR1 LNHDA and CDR2 SQIVND come from the germline V gene (reference sequence). The CDR3 DNA follows: TGTGCCAGTAGTGAAAGACAGGGAACTGAAGCTTTCTTT. Amino acid sequence: CASSERQGTEAFF.

The gene calls are TRBV5-1 and TRBJ1-3; 7 positions match TRBD1. The V and J ends lost 0 bases and 3 bases, in that order; junction bases with no gene match: 0. The CDR3 consists of 14 residues. Germline V gene lookup returns CDR1 SGHRS and CDR2 YFSETQ. For the CDR3, the DNA is TGCGCCAGCAGCTTGGGACAGGGTGGAAACACCATATATTTT. This encodes CASSLGQGGNTIYF.

The chain links TRBV12-5 to TRBJ1-5, with 8 bases fitting TRBD1. The CDR3 covers 15 residues. V shed 5 bases and J 5 bases; nucleotides not matched to a gene: 8. CDR1 is LGHNT and CDR2 is FRNRAP in the germline V gene. The CDR3 spells CASGPTGGVDQPQHF. The CDR3 coding sequence is TGTGCTAGTGGTCCAACAGGGGGGGTAGATCAGCCCCAGCATTTT.

V and J are TRBV9 and TRBJ2-1; weak D call: TRBD2 (5 bases). This CDR3 comprises 12 residues. V lost 5 bases and J lost 8, with 11 bases in between. In germline, CDR1 is SGDLS, CDR2 YYNGEE. CDR3 in DNA: TGTGCCAGCAGGGGGAGAACTCATGAGCAGTTCTTC. Protein: CASRGRTHEQFF.

This sequence joins TRBV28 and TRBJ2-1, with D perhaps matching TRBD2 (6 bases). Trimming removed 6 bases from V and 7 bases from J, with 10 bases in between. The CDR3 extends over 12 amino acids. Germline V CDR1 and CDR2: MDHEN, SYDVKM. The chain's CDR3 is CASSPGRNEQFF. The DNA of the CDR3 is TGTGCCAGCAGCCCTGGGAGGAATGAGCAGTTCTTC.

Only one count was recorded for this clone. The chain has TRBV19 and TRBJ1-3; 7 bases agree with TRBD1. Looked up from germline, CDR1 is LNHDA and CDR2 is SQIVND (reference sequence). The CDR3 is made up of 15 amino acids. Germline trimming cut 7 bases from V and 1 base from J; bases unmatched to any gene: 7. In nucleotides, the CDR3 is TGTGCCAGTACCGGGACAGCAGGGTCTGGAAACACCATATATTTT. This encodes CASTGTAGSGNTIYF.

This CDR3 reads CASSLGGQVNYGYTF. CDR3 nucleotides: TGTGCCAGCAGCTTAGGGGGACAGGTTAACTATGGCTACACCTTC. The chain links TRBV7-9 to TRBJ1-2, with 8 positions matching TRBD1. J lost 1 base, V lost 1 base, and 2 bases had no gene match. The V gene's germline CDR1 is SEHNR and CDR2 FQNEAQ (reference sequence). This CDR3 has 15 residues. Full variable domain (missing parts from reference TRBV7-9 and TRBJ1-2): DTGVSQNPRHKITKRGQNVTFRCDPISEHNRLYWYRQTLGQGPEFLTYFQNEAQLEKSRLLSDRFSAERPKGSFSTLEIQRTEQGDSAMYLCASSLGGQVNYGYTFGSGTRLTVV.

The chain joins TRBV7-9 to TRBJ2-7; unclear D gene. The CDR3 is made up of 16 amino acids. Germline V gene lookup returns CDR1 SEHNR and CDR2 FQNEAQ (reference sequence). The ends were cut back, 5 bases at V and 0 bases at J, with 17 bases in the middle. CDR3 loop: CASSAPQVSFSYEQYF. The CDR3 coding sequence is TGTGCCAGCAGCGCACCTCAGGTCTCATTCTCCTACGAGCAGTACTTC.

The chain has TRBV21-1 and TRBJ2-1; the table's D call, TRBD2, has no DNA check behind it. TRBV21-1 has pseudogene status. The CDR3 contains 17 residues. The CDR3 sequence is CASSKEAAGEGHNEQFF. Here the CDR3 DNA reads TGTGCCAGCAGCAAAGAAGCAGCGGGAGAAGGGCACAATGAGCAGTTCTTC.

This chain joins TRBV6-1 and TRBJ2-1; 14 bases match TRBD2. This CDR3 has 17 amino acids. Trimming removed 4 bases from V and 7 bases from J; junction bases left unmatched: 9. The germline gives CDR1 MNHNS, CDR2 SASEGT. The CDR3 protein is CASSVWGLAGVGNEQFF. DNA of the CDR3: TGTGCCAGCAGTGTTTGGGGACTAGCGGGAGTTGGGAATGAGCAGTTCTTC.

The V and J genes are TRBV4-2 and TRBJ2-2, with 10 bases lining up with TRBD2. Germline CDR1 is LGHNA and CDR2 is YNFKEQ. V trimming: 0 bases; J trimming: 6 bases; junction bases outside the gene matches: 4. This CDR3 is 16 amino acids long. The CDR3 coding sequence is TGTGCCAGCAGCCAAGAGGCTAGCGGGAGAGCCGGGGAGCTGTTTTTT. This gives the protein CASSQEASGRAGELFF.

This sequence joins TRBV19 and TRBJ2-5; 10 bases are shared with TRBD2. Germline trimming cut 0 bases from V and 3 bases from J; bases unmatched to any gene: 10. This CDR3 has 18 residues. CDR1 is LNHDA and CDR2 is SQIVND in the germline V gene (reference sequence). CDR3 loop: CASSIEAGGRGKKETQYF. The CDR3 DNA reads as TGTGCCAGTAGTATAGAAGCGGGAGGGAGGGGTAAAAAAGAGACCCAGTACTTC.

The chain employs TRBV5-1 and TRBJ2-1; TRBD1 agrees at 8 bases. With V trimmed by 1 base and J by 5 bases, 5 bases remained unmatched. Germline loops: CDR1 SGHRS, CDR2 YFSETQ. The CDR3 totals 15 residues. CDR3 amino acids: CASSLITGGNNEQFF. The CDR3 region has the DNA TGCGCCAGCAGCTTGATAACAGGGGGGAACAATGAGCAGTTCTTC.

The rearrangement uses TRBV6-5 and TRBJ1-1; a weak D match, TRBD1 (5 bases). The germline V gene has CDR1 MNHEY and CDR2 SVGAGI. The CDR3 totals 15 residues. The V end was cut by 0 bases, the J end by 0 bases, with 8 bases between. CDR3 in DNA: TGTGCCAGCAGTTACTCGTCAGGGCTGAACACTGAAGCTTTCTTT. Residues: CASSYSSGLNTEAFF.